The next 22 T cell receptor beta chains were all read from a single sample in a study of PD-1 blockade in classical Hodgkin lymphoma. Each and every patient relapsed after autologous stem cell transplantation, and patients got differing brentuximab vedotin exposure. TCRdb keeps only in-frame clones here, not all; method: immunoSEQ multiplex PCR. The sample contains under 40,000 clones, 75% to 85% of which appear only once. This specimen was peripheral blood mononuclear cells (PBMCs), taken at baseline. These receptors all stem from a human donor with classical Hodgkin lymphoma.

The genes are TRBV19 and TRBJ1-6; no clear D. Looked up from germline, CDR1 is LNHDA and CDR2 is SQIVND (reference sequence). There are 15 residues in the CDR3. With 4 bases removed from V and 7 bases from J, the gap between germline ends came to 14 bases. CDR3 sequence: CASSTRGEGNSPLHF. The CDR3 DNA reads as TGTGCCAGTAGTACCCGGGGAGAGGGAAATTCACCCCTCCACTTT.

This clone appeared many times. The CDR3 spells CASRARGGQETQYF. In DNA, the CDR3 is TGTGCCAGCAGGGCCCGGGGGGGGCAAGAGACCCAGTACTTC. The V call is TRBV7-2, the J call TRBJ2-5; 8 bases are shared with TRBD2. V trimming: 6 bases; J trimming: 2 bases; junction bases outside the gene matches: 5. The germline gives CDR1 SGHTA, CDR2 FQGNSA. The CDR3 length is 14 residues.

The V and J genes are TRBV5-1 and TRBJ2-1, with 8 bases lining up with TRBD2. The CDR3 spans 13 residues. Germline CDR1 is SGHRS and CDR2 is YFSETQ. Trimming removed 4 bases from V and 9 bases from J; junction bases left unmatched: 6. The CDR3, as DNA: TGCGCCAGCAGCCCCCGGGGGGGGAGTGAGCAGTTCTTC. Translated: CASSPRGGSEQFF.

The rearrangement links TRBV2 to TRBJ1-4; the D gene is possibly TRBD1 (6 bases). CDR3 length: 17 amino acids. The germline gives CDR1 SNHLY, CDR2 FYNNEI. V lost 5 bases to trimming and J lost 2 bases, with 18 bases between them. As DNA, the CDR3 is TGTGCCAGCAGTCAACGACAGGTTTTGGGGACTAATGAAAAACTGTTTTTT. Protein sequence: CASSQRQVLGTNEKLFF.

The chain combines TRBV5-4 with TRBJ2-7, with TRBD1 matching over 8 bases. The CDR3 has 14 residues. V was clipped by 0 bases and J by 4 bases; unmatched bases: 3. Germline CDR1 SGHNT, CDR2 YYREEE (reference sequence). The CDR3 spells CASSLGTGPYEQYF. The CDR3 DNA follows: TGTGCCAGCAGCTTGGGGACAGGGCCTTACGAGCAGTACTTC.

The chain has TRBV7-2 and TRBJ2-5; D perhaps matches TRBD1 (5 bases). The CDR3 has 13 amino acids. Germline V gene sequence: CDR1 SGHTA, CDR2 FQGNSA. V shed 3 bases and J shed 5 bases, with 10 bases lying between them. The CDR3 is CASSFQGQETQYF. DNA for the CDR3: TGTGCCAGCAGCTTCCAGGGTCAGGAGACCCAGTACTTC. Full variable domain (missing parts from reference TRBV7-2 and TRBJ2-5): GAGVSQSPSNKVTEKGKDVELRCDPISGHTALYWYRQSLGQGLEFLIYFQGNSAPDKSGLPSDRFSAERTGGSVSTLTIQRTQQEDSAVYLCASSFQGQETQYFGPGTRLLVL.

Only a few counts were recorded for this clone. The chain uses TRBV9 and TRBJ2-2, with 7 bases lining up with TRBD1. The CDR3 spans 17 residues. Trimming at V came to 0 bases and at J to 4 bases, leaving 9 bases not matched to a gene. Germline CDR1 is SGDLS and CDR2 is YYNGEE. CDR3 nucleotides: TGTGCCAGCAGCGTAGGTTTGGGACAGTTGGTCACCGGGGAGCTGTTTTTT. Translating it yields CASSVGLGQLVTGELFF.

The V and J genes are TRBV28 and TRBJ2-7; D may be TRBD1 (6 bases). V was shortened by 2 bases and J by 9 bases, with 14 bases between the two germline ends. Germline V lookup: CDR1 MDHEN, CDR2 SYDVKM. There are 13 residues in the CDR3. CDR3 in amino acids: CASSLTGRPGQYF. The CDR3 coding sequence is TGTGCCAGCAGTTTAACAGGGCGTCCAGGGCAGTACTTC.

About this clone itself: A junction end diverges from the germline sequence, so it may reflect a read error. The chain recombines TRBV5-8 with TRBJ1-2; TRBD1 might be the D (6 bases). The CDR3 totals 15 residues. The germline V gene has CDR1 SGHTS and CDR2 YDEGEE. The CDR3 spells CASNLDRTPSYGYTF. The CDR3, as DNA: TGTGCCAGCAACTTGGACAGAACACCTTCCTATGGCTACACCTTC.

This chain joins TRBV6-5 and TRBJ2-3, with D perhaps TRBD1 (6 bases). This CDR3 is built from 13 residues. Trimming pared 2 bases from V and 5 bases from J, leaving 8 bases between. The germline CDR1 and CDR2 sequences are MNHEY and SVGAGI. The CDR3 DNA sequence: TGTGCCAGCAGTTACCGCAGGGGAGATACGCAGTATTTT. This sequence encodes CASSYRRGDTQYF.

The CDR3 DNA sequence: TGCGCCAGCAGCCAAATACAGGGGGCGGGGGGGAATGAGCAGTTCTTC. This encodes CASSQIQGAGGNEQFF. The chain is built from TRBV4-3 and TRBJ2-1, with D perhaps matching TRBD1 or TRBD2 (9 bases each). CDR3 length equals 16 residues. V shed 2 bases and J shed 7 bases, with 18 bases lying between them. CDR1 LGHNA and CDR2 YSLEER come from the germline V gene.

This clone appeared a few times. The chain has TRBV11-2 and TRBJ1-2, with unresolved D. Germline V gene sequence: CDR1 SGHAT, CDR2 FQNNGV. The CDR3 covers 16 residues. The V end was cut by 1 base, the J end by 4 bases, with 16 bases between. The CDR3 DNA is TGTGCCAGCAGCTTAGCGACCGAATATTGGCTCTATGGCTACACCTTC. As protein: CASSLATEYWLYGYTF.

V is TRBV19 and J is TRBJ2-5, with D perhaps matching TRBD1 (6 bases). The CDR3 runs 16 residues. With 5 bases removed from V and 1 base from J, the gap between germline ends came to 17 bases. CDR1 and CDR2 (germline): LNHDA, SQIVND (reference sequence). The CDR3 coding sequence is TGTGCCAGTAGTTGGCAGGGGTCCAATACCCAAGAGACCCAGTACTTC. Protein: CASSWQGSNTQETQYF.

This sequence joins TRBV20-1 and TRBJ2-5; 8 nucleotides match TRBD1. The CDR3 is made up of 11 amino acids. The germline V gene encodes CDR1 DFQATT and CDR2 SNEGSKA (reference sequence). V gave up 6 bases and J gave up 3 bases; unmatched junction bases: 0. CDR3 sequence reads: CSADREETQYF. The DNA of the CDR3 is TGCAGTGCGGACAGGGAAGAGACCCAGTACTTC.

CDR3 DNA sequence: TGTGCCAGTAGTATTTTCGCTTCTGCGGGCACTGAAGCTTTCTTT. Its translation is CASSIFASAGTEAFF. V and J are TRBV19 and TRBJ1-1; D call uncertain. This CDR3 spans 15 amino acids. Germline V gives CDR1 LNHDA, CDR2 SQIVND (reference sequence). V dropped 3 bases and J dropped 4 bases, with 15 bases sitting between them.

The V gene is TRBV30, the J gene TRBJ2-5; 10 nucleotides agree with TRBD2. J lost 5 bases, V lost 7 bases, and 7 bases had no gene match. The CDR3 spans 13 residues. The germline V gene encodes CDR1 GTSNPN and CDR2 SVGIG (reference sequence). This CDR3 is CAFTAGGTETQYF. Here the CDR3 DNA reads TGTGCCTTTACAGCGGGGGGGACGGAGACCCAGTACTTC.

The chain joins TRBV2 to TRBJ1-5, with D possibly being TRBD1 (5 bases). V shed 2 bases and J shed 7 bases, with 12 bases lying between them. The germline V gene has CDR1 SNHLY and CDR2 FYNNEI. The CDR3 runs 14 residues. The CDR3 is CASSERRGDQPQHF. The CDR3 DNA follows: TGTGCCAGCAGTGAACGGCGAGGGGACCAGCCCCAGCATTTT.

This clone was seen just once. This chain uses TRBV19 with TRBJ2-3; no reliable D call. CDR1 and CDR2 from the germline V gene are LNHDA and SQIVND (reference sequence). The CDR3 consists of 12 residues. Trimming stripped 9 bases from V and 4 bases from J, with 11 bases between. CDR3 protein: CASSDGSDTQYF. Here the CDR3 DNA reads TGTGCCAGCAGCGACGGTTCAGATACGCAGTATTTT. The full variable domain, its missing parts supplied by reference TRBV19 and TRBJ2-3, is DGGITQSPKYLFRKEGQNVTLSCEQNLNHDAMYWYRQDPGQGLRLIYYSQIVNDFQKGDIAEGYSVSREKKESFPLTVTSAQKNPTAFYLCASSDGSDTQYFGPGTRLTVL.

The V gene is TRBV4-1, the J gene TRBJ1-2, with D possibly being TRBD1 (5 bases). The germline V gene has CDR1 MGHRA and CDR2 YSYEKL. V lost 10 bases and J 1 base, leaving 16 bases between the germline ends. This CDR3 has 14 residues. For the CDR3, the DNA is TGCGCCACCTTCGGGGCAGAAGGTAACTATGGCTACACCTTC. This sequence encodes CATFGAEGNYGYTF.

The CDR3 bases are TGTGCCAGCAGCTTAGGGGTGATGACAGATACGCAGTATTTT. Translation: CASSLGVMTDTQYF. The chain recombines TRBV7-3 with TRBJ2-3, with D unclear. This CDR3 region has 14 residues. In germline, CDR1 is SGHTA, CDR2 FQGTGA. Deletions cut 2 bases from V and 3 bases from J, with 9 bases between.

This clone was observed a handful of times. V is TRBV7-2 and J is TRBJ2-5, with 8 bases that match TRBD2. Germline CDR1 reads SGHTA; CDR2 reads FQGNSA. There are 16 residues in the CDR3. Trimming cost V 0 bases and J 4 bases; bases outside gene matches: 7. The CDR3 DNA sequence: TGTGCCAGCAGCTTAGCGCCACTAGCGGAGTCAGAGACCCAGTACTTC. Its translation is CASSLAPLAESETQYF.

CDR3 bases: TGTGCCAGTAGTATAGACGCCGGAATAGGGCTTCGAGGCTACACCTTC. It translates to CASSIDAGIGLRGYTF. The rearrangement uses TRBV19 and TRBJ1-2; no definite D call. V was pared by 0 bases and J by 8 bases, with 19 bases between. The CDR3 is 16 residues long. Germline V lookup: CDR1 LNHDA, CDR2 SQIVND (reference sequence).